This TCR beta chain was recovered during a study of cytomegalovirus exposure and HLA in healthy donors (dated by TCRdb to about 2017). Regarding the complete study: In an earlier analysis of approximately 640 of the donors, approximately 260 Gb of sequence data and 120 million or so unique TCR beta sequences from 180 million or so T cells were reported. An early release that covered 640 HLA-typed donors contained approximately 320 gigabases of sequencing data and tens of millions of unique TCR sequences. The genetic ancestry cluster associated with self-reported Caucasian donors included 80% to 90% of the approximately 400 genotyped donors. The study aimed to test whether signatures of past pathogen exposure could be identified by cataloging public T cell receptors. Using immunosequencing, the study profiled T cell repertoires from 550 to 750 subjects and related those repertoires to cytomegalovirus serostatus. A separate validation cohort of about 110 different subjects was used in addition to the approximately 700-subject first cohort. To predict cytomegalovirus infection status, the study combined high-throughput TCR immunosequencing, statistical association of individual TCRs with disease status, and machine learning. To study patterns of TCR occurrence, a later analysis re-analyzed previously published TCR beta repertoires from 650 to 750 donors and added high-resolution HLA genotyping. In the later analysis, no new phenotypic data were used to find candidate immune exposures; instead, reliance was placed on TCR beta sequences and their occurrence across donors. An earlier analysis of 587 of the donors applied high-throughput TCR beta sequencing to assess whether each TCR beta V gene segment acted as functional or pseudogenic. Donor age, sex, ethnicity and CMV serostatus were compiled together with the repertoire data. A later genetic analysis used genome-wide SNP genotypes for about three fifths of the 666 donors, treating that subset as a discovery cohort. All discovery cohort repertoires had been generated using a single sequencing platform. HLA typing included class I and class II loci at four-digit resolution. The number of donors typed differed by locus, with 629-630 for A, B, C, DRB1 and DQB1, roughly 550 for DQA1, under 610 for DPA1, and around 430 for DPB1. Because of strong linkage in the cohort, 5 or 6 DR-DQ haplotypes were treated as single units for association and clustering. On average, over 200,000 unique TCR beta nucleotide sequences were sequenced per donor among more than 350 genotyped donors of the cohort, with roughly 18% of those sequences being non-productive. Overall study outcomes, separate from this receptor: A later genetic analysis associated a missense DCLRE1C variant with V-gene and J-gene trimming of TCR beta chains, and an independent cohort replicated the association. Linkage disequilibrium might explain the correlated functional status among segregating V segments, but an unknown experimental factor could not be excluded. The study listed 150 to 200 TCR beta chains as associated with cytomegalovirus. Because some donors lacked HLA typing at each locus, the association tests relied only on the typed subset. According to a later analysis, most CMV-associated TCR beta chains appeared to be HLA-restricted, and the HLA associations seemed to be driven largely by CMV exposure. For the cohort, immune exposure information was limited to CMV serostatus. Across donors, most TCR sequences were observed very rarely, whereas some public TCRs were present in many individuals. A further reported finding was that TCR beta sequences accurately predicted the HLA-A and HLA-B alleles for most subjects in the first cohort. The cohort was sequenced for TCR beta chains only, and without alpha or paired-chain data the features that could be detected were limited. Strong co-occurrence of HLA alleles, especially DR and DQ, made assigning TCR associations to individual alleles difficult. In a later analysis, HLA-associated TCR beta chains were found to be more clonally expanded and to have lower generation probabilities than equally common non-associated chains. Roughly uniform sequencing depth across donors was assumed in presence/absence analyses, although this assumption may not hold. At a false discovery rate of 0.05, a later analysis linked under 20,000 TCR beta sequences to specific HLA alleles. A later analysis found that TCR association rates varied across HLA loci, with DRB1 alleles showing the most associated TCRs and HLA-C alleles the fewest. A later analysis reported that several top co-occurrence clusters appeared linked to parvovirus B19, influenza, CMV and Epstein-Barr virus. Some IMGT-functional V segments, including TRBV6-2 and TRBV6-3, could not be distinguished by the 87-base-pair reads and were therefore excluded. In an earlier analysis of fewer than 750 of the donors, most TCR beta V segments were observed in productive rearrangements about 90% or about 30% of the time, broadly matching IMGT annotations. In a later genetic analysis, fewer N-insertions in productive TCRs were reported among donors in an Asian-associated ancestry cluster than the roughly 700-donor mean. A few of the identified cytomegalovirus-associated TCR beta chains were confirmed in vitro to be specific for cytomegalovirus antigens. Some 15 rarely observed V segments, including chromosome 9 orphons, were excluded from the earlier analysis of a few hundred of the donors because counts were too low. The sequencing pipeline was judged likely to have produced a cluster of highly shared sequence variants as a technical artifact. It was suggested by the authors that the approach could potentially be generalized to other disease states and immunological phenotypes. In both the original and validation cohorts, the classifier was reported to diagnose cytomegalovirus status with high specificity and sensitivity.

From cysteine to phenylalanine, the CDR3 is 13 amino acids long. The DNA shown is the 39-base CDR3, in frame from base 1. According to the germline V gene, CDR1 reads SGHRS and CDR2 reads YFSETQ. Trimming removed 5 bases from V and 6 bases from J; the gene matches leave 7 bases unexplained. Notes on this clone: No cognate antigen has been identified for it. Per-nucleotide qualities are absent, and no much larger clonotype sits a single base away.

Libraries were prepared through the immunoSEQ multiplex PCR assay. For the multiplex PCR, a mixture combining 60 forward primers for TCR Vbeta segments and 13 reverse primers for TCR Jbeta segments was used. A multiplex PCR assay on genomic DNA amplified the CDR3 region of rearranged TCR beta genes. On the Illumina HiSeq System, the amplified TCR beta libraries were sequenced as 87-base-pair reads. The source study handled its data this way. A later analysis tallied roughly 80 million unique TCR beta chains across the 666 repertoires, and approximately 12 million of those chains were shared by two or more donors. A nearest-neighbor algorithm error-corrected the raw reads and collapsed the reads into unique sequences, merging closely related sequences to remove PCR and sequencing errors. V, D and J gene segments were assigned by aligning CDR3 sequences to IMGT reference sequences. For a sequence to be retained, a match of at least six nucleotides was required to both a V gene segment and a J gene segment. Rearrangements were classified as productive when the CDR3 lacked stop codons and remained in frame with V and J, and all other rearrangements were classified as non-productive. Following IMGT convention, CDR3 was defined as the stretch from the second conserved V-encoded cysteine up to the conserved J-encoded phenylalanine. The earlier analysis of 500 to 750 of the donors excluded any sequence lacking an unambiguous match to a single V gene segment. In an earlier analysis of a few hundred of the donors, V segments were called functional above 56.7% productive rearrangements and were called segregating when the between-donor standard deviation exceeded 5%. To diagnose cytomegalovirus status from the catalog of TCR beta chain sequences, a statistical classification framework was built. A later analysis assigned V and J genes by comparing TCR nucleotide sequences with IMGT/GENE-DB human TR gene sequences. In a later analysis, CDR3 sequences and most-parsimonious VDJ recombination scenarios were assigned using the TCRdist pipeline. In a later analysis, every TCR beta chain was defined by the combination of its CDR3 amino acid sequence and its V-gene family, and reads without a unique V-gene family were dropped. A later analysis removed 500 to 650 highly shared, low-generation-probability nucleotide sequences to deal with suspected cross-contamination and a sequencing artifact. A later analysis calculated a clonal expansion index for each public chain from normalized within-repertoire ranks of inferred template counts. In a later analysis, generation probabilities were computed using a VDJ recombination model fitted to out-of-frame rearrangements, and the results were checked against IGoR. A later analysis scored TCR-TCR, TCR-HLA and TCR-CMV co-occurrence with hypergeometric tests, applying a repertoire-size bias correction to TCR pairs. In a later analysis, false discovery rates were estimated by permuting HLA or CMV assignments 20 times. In a later analysis, co-occurring TCRs were grouped using DBSCAN, and TCRdist sequence similarity was added for clustering within HLA-allele-positive subsets. For co-occurrence clustering, repertoires with fewer than 30,000 or more than 120,000 public chains were excluded, along with 4 to 6 repertoires with anomalous nucleotide sharing. The table was pulled from immuneACCESS by TCRdb, which kept in-frame rearrangements only. Such tables lose some clones; where checked, under half of the loss comes from unresolved V genes, and the rest has no known cause. V, J and clone size are taken as reported in that table, and D and trimming were inferred from the DNA itself. Within this sample are some 98,000 clones, with approximately 70% of them counted one time only. Jointly, the top ten make up around 2.3% of the sample.

The cohort consisted of 666 healthy bone marrow donors. At the time of sampling, every cohort member was nominally healthy, though immune exposures that went unrecorded were likely present. The donor was CMV seronegative and belonged to the group of 352 seronegative cohort members. A peripheral blood sample was collected from each donor, and TCR beta sequencing was performed on peripheral blood mononuclear cells. Genomic DNA extraction from the blood cell samples was performed with the Qiagen DNeasy Blood Extraction Kit. The sequence came from a man aged 50 or older in good health and CMV-seronegative. What was sequenced was PBMCs. The V and J segments used are TRBV5-1 and TRBJ1-2; a stretch of 7 junction bases matches TRBD1. The sequenced DNA is TGCGCCAGCAGGAATGAGGGGGCGAATGGCTACACCTTC. Translated, this is CASRNEGANGYTF.